The 2 T cell receptor beta chains listed next were all sequenced from one sample in a study of early T cells in non-severe SARS-CoV-2 infection. A single record per CDR3 protein comes from TCRdb applying MiXCR to the 5' RACE reads. The sample includes approximately 80,000 distinct CDR3 sequences, about 12% of them seen just once. The specimen sequenced was whole blood. Every receptor here comes from an adult who was a healthcare worker with PCR-confirmed SARS-CoV-2 infection or an uninfected control (not recorded which).

The chain links TRBV4-2 to TRBJ2-1; no clear D. The CDR3 totals 16 residues. V lost 1 base to trimming and J lost 0 bases, with 10 bases between them. Germline values: CDR1 LGHNA, CDR2 YNFKEQ. CDR3 sequence: CASSQASTNSYNEQFF. The CDR3 nucleotides are TGTGCCAGCAGCCAAGCCAGCACTAACTCCTACAATGAGCAGTTCTTC.

The chain uses TRBV7-3 and TRBJ2-3; 8 nucleotides line up with TRBD1. The V and J ends lost 2 bases and 1 base, in that order; junction bases with no gene match: 5. Per germline, CDR1 SGHTA and CDR2 FQGTGA. The CDR3 totals 16 residues. The CDR3 DNA is TGTGCCAGCAGCTTACAAGGGACAGGCCGCACAGATACGCAGTATTTT. Translated, it gives CASSLQGTGRTDTQYF.